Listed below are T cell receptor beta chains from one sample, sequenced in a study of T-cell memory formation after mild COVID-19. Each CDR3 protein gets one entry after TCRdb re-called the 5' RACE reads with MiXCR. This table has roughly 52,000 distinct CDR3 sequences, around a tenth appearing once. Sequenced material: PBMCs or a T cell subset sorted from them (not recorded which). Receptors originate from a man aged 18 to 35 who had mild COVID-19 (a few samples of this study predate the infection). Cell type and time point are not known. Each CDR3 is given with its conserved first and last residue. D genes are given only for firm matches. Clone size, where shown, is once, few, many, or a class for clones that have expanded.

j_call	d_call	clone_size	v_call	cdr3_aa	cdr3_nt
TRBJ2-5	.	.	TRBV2	CASKGAQETQYF	TGTGCCAGCAAGGGAGCCCAAGAGACCCAGTACTTC
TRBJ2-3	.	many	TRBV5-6	CASTRKGTDTQYF	TGTGCCAGCACCCGAAAGGGCACAGATACGCAGTATTTT
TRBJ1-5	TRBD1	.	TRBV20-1	CSANRARGGRMGNQPQHF	TGCAGTGCTAATCGTGCCAGGGGGGGTAGAATGGGCAATCAGCCCCAGCATTTT
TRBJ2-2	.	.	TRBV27	CASSWITGELFF	TGTGCCAGCAGTTGGATAACCGGGGAGCTGTTTTTT
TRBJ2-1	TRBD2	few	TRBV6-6	CASSYRPAGGMNEQFF	TGTGCCAGCAGTTACCGTCCGGCGGGGGGGATGAATGAGCAGTTCTTC
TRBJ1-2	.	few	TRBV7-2	CASVNREYNYGYTF	TGTGCCAGTGTGAACAGGGAGTATAACTATGGCTACACCTTC
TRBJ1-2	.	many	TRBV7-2	CASSPGQPTGYTF	TGTGCCAGCAGCCCTGGACAGCCAACGGGCTACACCTTC
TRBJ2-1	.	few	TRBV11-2	CASRLGLSGEEQFF	TGTGCCAGCAGATTAGGGCTGTCGGGGGAGGAGCAGTTCTTC
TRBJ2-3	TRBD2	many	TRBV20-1	CSARRASGGATDTQYF	TGCAGTGCTAGACGAGCTAGCGGGGGGGCCACAGATACGCAGTATTTT
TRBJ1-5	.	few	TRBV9	CASSGRGGSNQPQHF	TGTGCCAGCAGCGGCAGGGGAGGGAGCAATCAGCCCCAGCATTTT
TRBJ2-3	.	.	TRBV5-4	CASSGTQTDTQYF	TGTGCCAGCAGCGGGACCCAGACAGATACGCAGTATTTT
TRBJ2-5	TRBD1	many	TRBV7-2	CASSSYRGRMAQYF	TGTGCCAGCAGCTCATACAGGGGGCGCATGGCCCAGTACTTC
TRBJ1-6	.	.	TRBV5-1	CASSAGNLNSPLHF	TGCGCCAGCAGCGCGGGGAATTTAAATTCACCCCTCCACTTT
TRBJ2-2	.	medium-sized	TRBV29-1	CSARRNTGELFF	TGCAGCGCCCGTCGGAACACCGGGGAGCTGTTTTTT
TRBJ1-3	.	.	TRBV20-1	CSASYGTSGNTIYF	TGCAGTGCTAGTTATGGGACCTCTGGAAACACCATATATTTT
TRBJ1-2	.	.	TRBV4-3	CASSPDLGTWDGYTF	TGCGCCAGCAGCCCGGACCTTGGGACATGGGATGGCTACACCTTC
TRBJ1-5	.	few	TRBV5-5	CASSPLPGNQPQHF	TGTGCCAGCAGCCCCCTACCGGGGAATCAGCCCCAGCATTTT
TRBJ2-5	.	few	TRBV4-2	CASSQVSGEGAETQYF	TGTGCCAGCAGCCAAGTGTCAGGGGAGGGAGCGGAGACCCAGTACTTC
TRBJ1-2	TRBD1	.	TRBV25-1	CASSAQRTGRNYGYTF	TGTGCCAGCAGTGCGCAAAGGACAGGCCGGAACTATGGCTACACCTTC
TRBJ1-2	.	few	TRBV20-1	CSASLAGAYGYTF	TGCAGTGCTAGTCTTGCGGGGGCCTATGGCTACACCTTC
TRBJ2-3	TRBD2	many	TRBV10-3	CATLAGDTQYF	TGTGCCACTCTAGCGGGTGATACGCAGTATTTT
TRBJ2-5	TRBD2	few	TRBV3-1	CASSQDLRGAGETQYF	TGTGCCAGCAGCCAAGACCTGCGGGGGGCGGGGGAGACCCAGTACTTC
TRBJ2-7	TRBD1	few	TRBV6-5	CASRHRDSLFYEQYF	TGTGCCAGCAGGCACCGGGACAGCCTTTTCTACGAGCAGTACTTC
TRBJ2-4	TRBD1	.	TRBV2	CASTPDRSSDIQYF	TGTGCCAGCACGCCGGACAGGTCTTCCGACATTCAGTACTTC
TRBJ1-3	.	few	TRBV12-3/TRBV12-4	CASSPSEGNTIYF	TGTGCCAGCAGTCCATCGGAGGGAAACACCATATATTTT
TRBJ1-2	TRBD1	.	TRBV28	CASSSLPGQGADTF	TGTGCCAGCAGCTCTCTACCGGGACAGGGGGCGGACACCTTC
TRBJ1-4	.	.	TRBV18	CASSSPGPEKLFF	TGTGCCAGCTCAAGTCCAGGGCCTGAAAAACTGTTTTTT
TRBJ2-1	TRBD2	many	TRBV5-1	CASSSGLADSYNEQFF	TGCGCCAGCAGCTCGGGACTAGCGGACTCCTACAATGAGCAGTTCTTC
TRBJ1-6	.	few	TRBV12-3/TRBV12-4	CASSGQTGPPLHF	TGTGCCAGCAGTGGACAGACCGGGCCGCCCCTCCACTTT
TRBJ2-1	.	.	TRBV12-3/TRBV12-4	CASTYMNTNEQFF	TGTGCCAGCACTTACATGAATACCAATGAGCAGTTCTTC
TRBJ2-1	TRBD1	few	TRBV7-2	CASSRGQGIYNEQFF	TGTGCCAGCAGCCGGGGACAGGGGATTTACAATGAGCAGTTCTTC
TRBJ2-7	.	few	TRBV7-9	CASGRGAQPYEQYF	TGTGCCAGCGGTCGGGGGGCCCAGCCTTACGAGCAGTACTTC
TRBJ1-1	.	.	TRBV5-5	CASSLFSGMNTEAFF	TGTGCCAGCAGCTTGTTCTCAGGGATGAACACTGAAGCTTTCTTT